The rows below give T cell receptor beta chains drawn from one sample of a study of T cell clusters in autoimmune cytopenias. TCRdb reprocessed the multiplex PCR reads and keeps a single row for each CDR3 protein, giving no DNA. The listing contains roughly 3,100 distinct CDR3 sequences. The sequenced material came from peripheral blood. The receptors were gathered from a human donor with an autoimmune cytopenia or autoimmune hepatitis (not recorded which). Each CDR3 is given with its conserved first and last residue. Rows give clone size only sometimes, using once, few, many, or a class for an expanded clone.

v_gene: TRBV24-1; abundance: .; j_gene: TRBJ2-1; CDR3aa: CATSPGVAGINEQFF
v_gene: TRBV19; abundance: medium-sized; j_gene: TRBJ2-3; CDR3aa: CASRDGGGDTQYF
v_gene: TRBV5-4; abundance: medium-sized; j_gene: TRBJ2-7; CDR3aa: CASSLMGGTGYYEQYF
v_gene: TRBV6-5; abundance: medium-sized; j_gene: TRBJ2-1; CDR3aa: CASSYSQGSYNEQFF
v_gene: TRBV20-1; abundance: medium-sized; j_gene: TRBJ1-5; CDR3aa: CSASTGTGGYQPQHF
v_gene: TRBV7-6; abundance: .; j_gene: TRBJ2-1; CDR3aa: CASRLKQGFFDEQFF
v_gene: TRBV6-2/TRBV6-3; abundance: medium-sized; j_gene: TRBJ2-3; CDR3aa: CASSYVSPRGTPRDTQYF
v_gene: TRBV29-1; abundance: .; j_gene: TRBJ2-2; CDR3aa: CSVGRAGTGELFF
v_gene: TRBV19; abundance: medium-sized; j_gene: TRBJ1-2; CDR3aa: CASKQGVAGAYGYTF
v_gene: TRBV6-5; abundance: large; j_gene: TRBJ2-3; CDR3aa: CASSRLAGGPDTQYF
v_gene: TRBV10-3; abundance: medium-sized; j_gene: TRBJ2-6; CDR3aa: CAISGQETGANVLTF
v_gene: TRBV6-5; abundance: .; j_gene: TRBJ2-7; CDR3aa: CASTKGLAGGHNEQYF
v_gene: TRBV28; abundance: medium-sized; j_gene: TRBJ1-3; CDR3aa: CASSIQGPGNTIYF
v_gene: TRBV4-2; abundance: .; j_gene: TRBJ1-6; CDR3aa: CASSHEGSPLHF
v_gene: TRBV27; abundance: medium-sized; j_gene: TRBJ1-5; CDR3aa: CASGRDRVGNQPQHF
v_gene: TRBV27; abundance: .; j_gene: TRBJ1-5; CDR3aa: CASSLGLPRGQPQHF
v_gene: TRBV6-1; abundance: medium-sized; j_gene: TRBJ2-3; CDR3aa: CASRPQGYTADTQYF
v_gene: TRBV27; abundance: medium-sized; j_gene: TRBJ2-2; CDR3aa: CASSPQAGELFF
v_gene: TRBV29-1; abundance: medium-sized; j_gene: TRBJ1-1; CDR3aa: CSQSGGGNTEAFF
v_gene: TRBV30; abundance: medium-sized; j_gene: TRBJ1-1; CDR3aa: CAWRLLGQGEAFF
v_gene: TRBV4-2; abundance: medium-sized; j_gene: TRBJ1-3; CDR3aa: CASSYDRGKANTIYF
v_gene: TRBV19; abundance: medium-sized; j_gene: TRBJ2-7; CDR3aa: CASSISFGTHLYQQYF
v_gene: TRBV6-2/TRBV6-3; abundance: medium-sized; j_gene: TRBJ2-1; CDR3aa: CASTKGLAGGHNEQFF
v_gene: TRBV7-9; abundance: medium-sized; j_gene: TRBJ2-7; CDR3aa: CASSSGQTVQYF
v_gene: TRBV18; abundance: .; j_gene: TRBJ1-5; CDR3aa: CASSPVTGSNQPQHF
v_gene: TRBV19; abundance: medium-sized; j_gene: TRBJ1-6; CDR3aa: CASSIAGQGSPLHF